Below, 17 T cell receptor beta chains from the same sample are listed, as sequenced in a study of technical replicates of blood from four donors. Using immunoSEQ multiplex PCR, the repertoire was profiled, and TCRdb retains in-frame clones only, with some absent. The sample contains 85,000 to 100,000 clones, roughly 95% of which appear only once. Sequenced input: T cells isolated from PBMCs. The receptors were gathered from a human donor in good health.

The chain couples TRBV19 to TRBJ1-4; 7 bases fit TRBD1. The V gene end was trimmed by 5 bases and the J gene end by 0 bases; junction bases not matched to a gene: 9. This CDR3 has 17 residues. Germline V gene lookup returns CDR1 LNHDA and CDR2 SQIVND (reference sequence). The CDR3 spells CASSPGSGTATNEKLFF. The CDR3 region has the DNA TGTGCCAGTAGTCCCGGATCCGGGACAGCAACTAATGAAAAACTGTTTTTT.

The J gene is TRBJ2-7, the V gene TRBV5-6, with 9 bases lining up with TRBD1. The CDR3 is 19 amino acids. The germline gives CDR1 SGHDT, CDR2 YYEEEE. J lost 3 bases, V lost 4 bases, and 20 bases had no gene match. This chain's CDR3 is CASSPRGGALGTGYYEQYF. CDR3 in DNA: TGTGCCAGCAGCCCCAGGGGAGGTGCTCTGGGGACAGGGTACTACGAGCAGTACTTC.

J is TRBJ1-5 and V is TRBV28, with unresolved D. Germline assignment: CDR1 MDHEN and CDR2 SYDVKM. V lost 2 bases, J lost 3 bases, and 11 bases lay in between. The CDR3 is 15 residues long. The CDR3 DNA follows: TGTGCCAGCAGTTTAGAGACGGGGAACAATCAGCCCCAGCATTTT. Its translation is CASSLETGNNQPQHF.

The V call is TRBV28, the J call TRBJ2-7, with TRBD2 identical over 14 bases. V lost 8 bases, J lost 7 bases, and 7 bases stayed unmatched. The germline V gene encodes CDR1 MDHEN and CDR2 SYDVKM. CDR3 size: 14 residues. The CDR3 DNA reads TGTGCCAGCGGGGGACTAGCGGGAGAGAAGGAGCAGTACTTC. This translates into CASGGLAGEKEQYF.

V usage is TRBV18 and J usage is TRBJ1-2, with D unresolved. Germline CDR1 and CDR2: KGHSH and LQKENI. Trimming removed 3 bases from V and 0 bases from J, with 8 bases in between. The CDR3 covers 14 residues. The CDR3 DNA reads as TGTGCCAGCTCACCCGAATCAGCTAACTATGGCTACACCTTC. Encoded protein: CASSPESANYGYTF. Based on the CDR3 plus reference TRBV18 and TRBJ1-2, the full variable domain is NAGVMQNPRHLVRRRGQEARLRCSPMKGHSHVYWYRQLPEEGLKFMVYLQKENIIDESGMPKERFSAEFPKEGPSILRIQQVVRGDSAAYFCASSPESANYGYTFGSGTRLTVV.

With respect to this clone: Other DNA sequences in this sample translate to the same CDR3. This sequence joins TRBV5-1 and TRBJ2-1, with 9 bases identical to TRBD2. J lost 4 bases, V lost 0 bases, and 2 bases had no gene match. The CDR3 covers 15 residues. The germline CDR1 and CDR2 sequences are SGHRS and YFSETQ. The CDR3 loop is CASSLGLAGYNEQFF. CDR3 nucleotides: TGCGCCAGCAGCTTGGGTCTAGCGGGATACAATGAGCAGTTCTTC.

This chain links TRBV4-2 with TRBJ1-2; TRBD1 is a possible D gene (5 bases). This CDR3 is built from 14 residues. V was cut by 0 bases and J by 5 bases, with 10 bases left in between. Germline values: CDR1 LGHNA, CDR2 YNFKEQ. Here the CDR3 reads CASSQEQASYGYTF. CDR3 sequence (DNA): TGTGCCAGCAGCCAAGAACAGGCCTCGTATGGCTACACCTTC.

CDR3 coding DNA: TGTGCCAGCAGTGAACCTACAGGTCCGAATGAAAAACTGTTTTTT. This gives the protein CASSEPTGPNEKLFF. This sequence joins TRBV6-1 and TRBJ1-4; possible D gene TRBD1, 5 bases. In germline, CDR1 is MNHNS, CDR2 SASEGT. The CDR3 runs to 15 residues. Trimming pared 2 bases from V and 5 bases from J, leaving 12 bases between.

The rearrangement uses TRBV2 and TRBJ2-2; a possible D gene is TRBD2 (6 bases). CDR1 is SNHLY, CDR2 FYNNEI, per germline. The V end lost 6 bases, the J end lost 3 bases, and 14 bases lay between the germline ends. The CDR3 has 15 residues. The CDR3 DNA reads TGTGCCAGCAGCAAAGAGACTAGTCACACCGGGGAGCTGTTTTTT. Amino acids: CASSKETSHTGELFF.

This clone was counted a few times. This chain uses TRBV4-1 with TRBJ1-5; D is ambiguous. The CDR3 is 15 amino acids. The ends were cut back, 5 bases at V and 1 base at J, with 12 bases in the middle. Germline-derived CDR1 and CDR2 are MGHRA and YSYEKL. In DNA form, the CDR3 reads TGCGCCAGCAGCGGGAGGGAGAGCAGCAATCAGCCCCAGCATTTT. Translating gives CASSGRESSNQPQHF.

V usage is TRBV9 and J usage is TRBJ2-3; D remains unclear. Germline CDR1 reads SGDLS; CDR2 reads YYNGEE. The CDR3 consists of 15 residues. Trimming pared 4 bases from V and 0 bases from J, leaving 12 bases between. The CDR3 DNA reads as TGTGCCAGCAGCCCGTCCGACTTAAGCACAGATACGCAGTATTTT. This gives the protein CASSPSDLSTDTQYF.

The V and J genes are TRBV6-4 and TRBJ2-3; 8 positions match TRBD2. Germline V gives CDR1 MRHNA, CDR2 SNTAGT. This CDR3 is 14 amino acids long. J gave up 1 base and V 4 bases, and 1 base lay outside the gene matches. CDR3 nucleotides: TGTGCCAGCAGTGTTAGCGGGGGCACAGATACGCAGTATTTT. It codes for CASSVSGGTDTQYF.

This chain connects TRBV19 to TRBJ1-2; TRBD1 matches 9 bases. V lost 7 bases to trimming and J lost 8 bases; unmatched junction nucleotides: 11. The CDR3 has 14 amino acids. Per the germline V gene, CDR1 is LNHDA and CDR2 is SQIVND (reference sequence). CDR3: CASMGQGSRAGYTF. The CDR3 DNA reads as TGTGCCAGTATGGGACAGGGTTCAAGAGCAGGCTACACCTTC.

The V and J genes are TRBV6-5 and TRBJ2-7; a weak D match, TRBD2 (6 bases). The CDR3 spans 14 residues. Germline CDR1 and CDR2: MNHEY and SVGAGI. Trimming took 6 bases from V and 7 from J, leaving 19 bases between them. The CDR3 DNA reads TGTGCCAGCAGCCGGGGGTTGTTACCCCCAGAGCAGTACTTC. It specifies CASSRGLLPPEQYF.

Here the CDR3 DNA reads TGTGCCAGCAGCTATAAAAACGAAGGGGATTGGGATGGCTACACCTTC. Protein sequence: CASSYKNEGDWDGYTF. This chain uses TRBV4-2 with TRBJ1-2; maybe TRBD1 (5 bases). The CDR3 loop spans 16 amino acids. Germline V lookup: CDR1 LGHNA, CDR2 YNFKEQ. V was cut by 5 bases and J by 6 bases, with 22 bases left in between.

This chain uses TRBV9 with TRBJ1-1; D gene uncertain. The V gene's germline CDR1 is SGDLS and CDR2 YYNGEE. The CDR3 totals 13 residues. Trimming shortened V by 1 base and J by 0 bases, and 4 bases separated the two germline ends. CDR3 in amino acids: CASSVTVNTEAFF. DNA for the CDR3: TGTGCCAGCAGCGTAACAGTGAACACTGAAGCTTTCTTT.

This clone has a single count. The chain uses TRBV5-5 and TRBJ2-7; a weak D match, TRBD1 (6 bases). The ends were cut back, 4 bases at V and 1 base at J, with 15 bases in the middle. The CDR3 runs 15 residues. Germline CDR1 SGHKS, CDR2 YYEKEE (reference sequence). CDR3 sequence reads: CASSQDRQASYEQYF. The CDR3 bases are TGTGCCAGCAGCCAAGACAGACAGGCTTCCTACGAGCAGTACTTC.